This passage covers 27 T cell receptor beta chains from one sample sequenced in a study of CD8+ T cells in alopecia areata. Following extraction, RNA underwent reverse transcription to cDNA, which served as the sequencing template. Profiling relied on immunoSEQ multiplex PCR, and the TCRdb table lists in-frame clones only, not all of them. The table shows about 76,000 clones, with approximately 66% occurring only once. Treatment: oral pan-JAK inhibitor, 5-10 mg twice daily. The material was CD8+ T cells sorted from blood, obtained at week 24, from a patient treated with tofacitinib. The receptor set was obtained from a human donor with alopecia areata.

Note on this clone: The likely explanation is a read error, given a far larger clone one base away. The rearrangement joins TRBV6-1 to TRBJ2-3; 11 bases align to TRBD2. J gave up 2 bases and V 6 bases, and 1 base lay outside the gene matches. Germline loops: CDR1 MNHNS, CDR2 SASEGT. The CDR3 runs to 14 residues. CDR3 residues: CASRTSGDTDTQYF. Written as DNA, the CDR3 is TGTGCCAGCAGGACTAGCGGGGACACAGATACGCAGTATTTT.

This chain links TRBV7-9 with TRBJ1-1, with no clear D. CDR3 length: 16 residues. Trimming took off 0 bases at V and 1 base at J, with 12 bases between the two ends. Germline V gene lookup returns CDR1 SEHNR and CDR2 FQNEAQ (reference sequence). The CDR3 reads CASSLAPSAKNTEAFF. The CDR3 nucleotides are TGTGCCAGCAGCTTAGCGCCGTCAGCGAAGAACACTGAAGCTTTCTTT.

The gene calls are TRBV14 and TRBJ2-2; the match to TRBD2 covers 9 bases. The junction had 9 bases not matched to a gene; V was cut back by 4 bases and J by 0 bases. The CDR3 contains 18 residues. Looked up from germline, CDR1 is SGHDN and CDR2 is FVKESK. The CDR3 is CASSPTAAGGSNTGELFF. The CDR3 nucleotides are TGTGCCAGCAGCCCTACCGCAGCGGGGGGCTCGAACACCGGGGAGCTGTTTTTT.

There are a few counts of this clone. This chain joins TRBV27 and TRBJ2-1; D not resolved. The germline V gene has CDR1 MNHEY and CDR2 SMNVEV (reference sequence). Between the trimmed V and J ends, which lost 6 bases and 4 bases, there was a span of 4 bases. The CDR3 consists of 11 residues. CDR3 protein: CASRYYNEQFF. As DNA, the CDR3 is TGTGCCAGCAGATATTACAATGAGCAGTTCTTC.

A word on this clone: A read error may produce the germline difference seen at one junction end. The chain links TRBV6-5 to TRBJ1-1; D is unresolved. Germline V lookup: CDR1 MNHEY, CDR2 SVGAGI. The CDR3 consists of 13 residues. The DNA of the CDR3 is TGTGCCAGCAGATACTTTGTGAACACTGAAGCTTTCTTT. This gives the protein CASRYFVNTEAFF.

This clone was detected only a few times. The chain uses TRBV14 and TRBJ2-1; D uncertain. CDR1 is SGHDN, CDR2 FVKESK, per germline. V was cut by 3 bases and J by 9 bases, with 12 bases left in between. CDR3 size: 13 residues. CDR3 region: CASSQRRPGEQFF. The CDR3, as DNA: TGTGCCAGCAGCCAGCGTAGGCCGGGTGAGCAGTTCTTC.

V is TRBV4-3 and J is TRBJ2-7, with no clear D. V was cut by 0 bases and J by 0 bases, with 12 bases left in between. CDR3 length: 16 amino acids. Per the germline V gene, CDR1 is LGHNA and CDR2 is YSLEER. The DNA for the CDR3 is TGCGCCAGCAGCCAAGAGAGGTTGGCGAACTCCTACGAGCAGTACTTC. This codes for CASSQERLANSYEQYF.

V is TRBV2 and J is TRBJ1-2, with D perhaps matching TRBD1 (5 bases). There are 12 residues in the CDR3. Deletions cut 6 bases from V and 4 bases from J, with 9 bases between. The germline gives CDR1 SNHLY, CDR2 FYNNEI. The CDR3 is CASRTASYGYTF. For the CDR3, the DNA is TGTGCCAGCAGGACAGCGAGCTATGGCTACACCTTC.

The V gene is TRBV5-1, the J gene TRBJ2-7, with a tentative D call TRBD1 (5 bases). Germline V gives CDR1 SGHRS, CDR2 YFSETQ. Trimming removed 1 base at V and 4 bases at J, with 6 bases between. This CDR3 region has 12 residues. The DNA of the CDR3 is TGCGCCAGCAGCTTGCAGGGATACGAGCAGTACTTC. Translating it yields CASSLQGYEQYF.

V usage is TRBV27 and J usage is TRBJ2-3, with 7 bases matching TRBD1. Unmatched junction bases numbered 6, after V lost 6 bases and J lost 0 bases. The CDR3 sequence is 15 residues long. The V gene's germline CDR1 is MNHEY and CDR2 SMNVEV (reference sequence). The CDR3 sequence is CASSLGGASTDTQYF. The CDR3 nucleotides are TGTGCCAGCAGCCTAGGGGGCGCGAGCACAGATACGCAGTATTTT.

The chain combines TRBV2 with TRBJ1-2, with a possible D match to TRBD1 (6 bases). This CDR3 spans 18 amino acids. Germline lookup yields CDR1 SNHLY and CDR2 FYNNEI. Trimming shortened V by 9 bases and J by 5 bases, and 31 bases separated the two germline ends. The CDR3 here is CARILPDRPLRGWYGYTF. CDR3 DNA: TGTGCCAGGATACTGCCTGACAGGCCCCTCCGTGGTTGGTATGGCTACACCTTC.

The V gene is TRBV4-3, the J gene TRBJ2-3; possible D gene TRBD2, 6 bases. V shed 4 bases and J shed 4 bases, with 18 bases lying between them. CDR1 and CDR2 (germline): LGHNA, YSLEER. The CDR3 runs 16 residues. The CDR3 is CASSLLGAGGADTQYF. CDR3 bases: TGCGCCAGCAGCCTCCTCGGAGCGGGCGGCGCAGATACGCAGTATTTT.

The chain recombines TRBV5-6 with TRBJ2-3; TRBD1 agrees at 8 bases. Losses at the gene ends were 4 bases for V and 2 bases for J; bases not matched to a gene: 6. CDR3 length: 15 residues. Per the germline V gene, CDR1 is SGHDT and CDR2 is YYEEEE. CDR3 nucleotides: TGTGCCAGCAGCCTACAGGGGGAAGTCACAGATACGCAGTATTTT. It yields the protein CASSLQGEVTDTQYF.

This chain connects TRBV9 to TRBJ2-7, with no clear D. The CDR3 totals 13 residues. With 3 bases removed from V and 2 bases from J, the gap between germline ends came to 9 bases. Germline V gene sequence: CDR1 SGDLS, CDR2 YYNGEE. The CDR3 protein is CASSEGPAYEQYF. CDR3 in DNA: TGTGCCAGCAGCGAAGGCCCAGCCTACGAGCAGTACTTC.

J is TRBJ1-2 and V is TRBV4-3, with a tentative D call TRBD1 (5 bases). Germline V gene sequence: CDR1 LGHNA, CDR2 YSLEER. The CDR3 covers 17 residues. Trimming removed 0 bases at V and 4 bases at J, with 18 bases between. CDR3 in DNA: TGCGCCAGCAGCCAAGATGGAGTTGGGAGACAGAGCTATGGCTACACCTTC. This gives the protein CASSQDGVGRQSYGYTF.

The chain has TRBV9 and TRBJ1-4, with no clear D. Looked up from germline, CDR1 is SGDLS and CDR2 is YYNGEE. This CDR3 is 13 amino acids long. The V end lost 0 bases, the J end lost 8 bases, and 8 bases lay between the germline ends. Here the CDR3 reads CASSVGNEEKLFF. The CDR3 nucleotides are TGTGCCAGCAGCGTAGGGAATGAGGAAAAACTGTTTTTT.

The V gene is TRBV27, the J gene TRBJ1-5; D uncertain. V was clipped by 4 bases and J by 4 bases, with 11 bases between them. The CDR3 is made up of 14 amino acids. Germline V gene data show CDR1 as MNHEY and CDR2 as SMNVEV (reference sequence). CDR3 nucleotides: TGTGCCAGCAGTTGGGCGGGGAGTAATCAGCCCCAGCATTTT. This sequence encodes CASSWAGSNQPQHF.

V usage is TRBV9 and J usage is TRBJ2-1; D is tentatively TRBD1 or TRBD2 (5 bases each). V dropped 4 bases and J dropped 8 bases, with 19 bases sitting between them. Per the germline V gene, CDR1 is SGDLS and CDR2 is YYNGEE. The CDR3 runs 15 residues. In DNA form, the CDR3 reads TGTGCCAGCAGCTCTGGGACGGGCTTGGGCGATGAGCAGTTCTTC. Translation gives CASSSGTGLGDEQFF.

The chain is built from TRBV7-9 and TRBJ2-7; weak D call: TRBD2 (6 bases). From germline, CDR1 is SEHNR and CDR2 FQNEAQ (reference sequence). The CDR3 consists of 13 residues. Trimming cost V 4 bases and J 5 bases, with 12 bases left between them. CDR3 nucleotide sequence: TGTGCCAGCAGCTCCCGGGGGACGGACGAGCAGTACTTC. It codes for CASSSRGTDEQYF.

The chain recombines TRBV28 with TRBJ2-2; D ambiguous. CDR1 is MDHEN and CDR2 is SYDVKM in the germline V gene. The V and J ends lost 4 bases and 1 base respectively, with 4 bases between them. There are 13 residues in the CDR3. The CDR3 DNA reads as TGTGCCAGCAGTTACAGGAACACCGGGGAGCTGTTTTTT. Encoded protein: CASSYRNTGELFF. Based on the CDR3 plus reference TRBV28 and TRBJ2-2, the full variable domain is DVKVTQSSRYLVKRTGEKVFLECVQDMDHENMFWYRQDPGLGLRLIYFSYDVKMKEKGDIPEGYSVSREKKERFSLILESASTNQTSMYLCASSYRNTGELFFGEGSRLTVL.

This clone was recorded a few times. This chain uses TRBV2 with TRBJ2-7; D ambiguous. Trimming took 5 bases from V and 7 from J, leaving 12 bases between them. Germline-derived CDR1 and CDR2 are SNHLY and FYNNEI. The CDR3 sequence is 12 residues long. CDR3 residues: CASSPGSEEQYF. CDR3 DNA: TGTGCCAGCAGTCCCGGTTCGGAAGAGCAGTACTTC.

This rearrangement joins TRBV19 to TRBJ1-2; D not resolved. This CDR3 comprises 14 residues. Germline V lookup: CDR1 LNHDA, CDR2 SQIVND (reference sequence). Trimming took off 3 bases at V and 0 bases at J, with 8 bases between the two ends. The CDR3 loop is CASSMEWANYGYTF. CDR3 coding DNA: TGTGCCAGTAGTATGGAGTGGGCTAACTATGGCTACACCTTC.

This clone was counted a single time. The chain uses TRBV9 and TRBJ2-7; the match to TRBD2 covers 9 bases. In germline, CDR1 is SGDLS, CDR2 YYNGEE. The CDR3 runs to 16 residues. V was clipped by 3 bases and J by 2 bases; unmatched bases: 9. CDR3 region: CASSAESTSGTYEQYF. CDR3 bases: TGTGCCAGCAGCGCAGAATCGACTAGCGGCACCTACGAGCAGTACTTC.

The chain is built from TRBV13 and TRBJ2-5, with 12 bases matching TRBD2. CDR1 PRHDT and CDR2 FYEKMQ come from the germline V gene (reference sequence). The V gene end was trimmed by 5 bases and the J gene end by 2 bases; junction bases not matched to a gene: 9. The CDR3 extends over 17 amino acids. The CDR3 loop is CASSAVGLAGWQETQYF. Here the CDR3 DNA reads TGTGCCAGCAGCGCGGTCGGACTAGCGGGATGGCAAGAGACCCAGTACTTC.

This clone was seen a handful of times. The chain joins TRBV29-1 to TRBJ1-1; unclear D gene. CDR1 and CDR2 from the germline V gene are SQVTM and ANQGSEA. The CDR3 contains 13 residues. V was clipped by 8 bases and J by 0 bases, with 13 bases between them. CDR3: CSLRPNMNTEAFF. The CDR3 coding sequence is TGCAGCCTTCGACCGAACATGAACACTGAAGCTTTCTTT.

The chain recombines TRBV5-4 with TRBJ2-3, with 11 bases fitting TRBD2. Unmatched junction bases numbered 10, after V lost 6 bases and J lost 4 bases. The germline gives CDR1 SGHNT, CDR2 YYREEE (reference sequence). The CDR3 extends over 16 amino acids. The chain's CDR3 is CASTQLAGEPADTQYF. In DNA form, the CDR3 reads TGTGCCAGCACCCAACTAGCGGGGGAGCCGGCAGATACGCAGTATTTT. The full variable domain, with the rest looked up from reference TRBV5-4 and TRBJ2-3, is ETGVTQSPTHLIKTRGQQVTLRCSSQSGHNTVSWYQQALGQGPQFIFQYYREEENGRGNFPPRFSGLQFPNYSSELNVNALELDDSALYLCASTQLAGEPADTQYFGPGTRLTVL.

This chain links TRBV5-1 with TRBJ2-7; D not resolved. Germline values: CDR1 SGHRS, CDR2 YFSETQ. This CDR3 is 12 amino acids long. V shed 0 bases and J shed 5 bases, with 6 bases lying between them. CDR3 bases: TGCGCCAGCAGCTTGGCCTCAAACGAGCAGTACTTC. It codes for CASSLASNEQYF.